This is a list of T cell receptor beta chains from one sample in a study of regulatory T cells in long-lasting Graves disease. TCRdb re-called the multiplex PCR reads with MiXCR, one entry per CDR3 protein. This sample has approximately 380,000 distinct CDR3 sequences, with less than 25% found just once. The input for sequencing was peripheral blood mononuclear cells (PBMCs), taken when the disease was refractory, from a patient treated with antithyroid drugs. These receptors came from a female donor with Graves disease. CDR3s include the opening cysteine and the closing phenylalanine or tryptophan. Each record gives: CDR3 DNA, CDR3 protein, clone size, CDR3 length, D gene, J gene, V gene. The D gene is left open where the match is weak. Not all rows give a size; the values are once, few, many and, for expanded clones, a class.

TGTGCCAGTAGTTCAACAGGGGGATTCAGGCGCGGCTACACCTTC CASSSTGGFRRGYTF few 15 TRBD1 TRBJ1-2 TRBV19
TGTGCCAGCAGCTTCGGCCTAGCAACAGTCGAGCAGTACTTC CASSFGLATVEQYF many 14 - TRBJ2-7 TRBV5-5
TGTGCCAGCAGTTTATTAGGGCGGGAGGGCCTAGGGGCTGTGGGTCCGGAAACCAAAAACATTCAGTACTTC CASSLLGREGLGAVGPETKNIQYF many 24 TRBD2 TRBJ2-4 TRBV27
TGTGCCAGCAGTTACGTAGGGACAGGGGGCAATCAGCCCCAGCATTTT CASSYVGTGGNQPQHF few 16 TRBD1 TRBJ1-5 TRBV6-2/TRBV6-3
TGTGCCAGCAGCTTAGACTCAGGGGGCGACTACACCTTC CASSLDSGGDYTF many 13 TRBD1 TRBJ1-2 TRBV7-9
TGTGCCAGCAGTCGCAATGAGCAGTTCTTC CASSRNEQFF once 10 - TRBJ2-1 TRBV7-8
TGTGCCAGCAGTGAAGTGCAGTGGCTAGCGGGAGGTGAGCAGTTCTTC CASSEVQWLAGGEQFF - 16 TRBD2 TRBJ2-1 TRBV2
TGCAGCGTTGATGAGGGGAACACCGGGGAGCTGTTTTTT CSVDEGNTGELFF many 13 - TRBJ2-2 TRBV29-1
TGTGCCAGCAGTGAAGGGCTATCTGTCACTGAAGCTTTCTTT CASSEGLSVTEAFF many 14 - TRBJ1-1 TRBV2
TGCAGCGTTGAAGGGCTCCCGGACCCAGAGACCCAGTACTTC CSVEGLPDPETQYF - 14 - TRBJ2-5 TRBV29-1
TGTGCCAGCAGTTTGGGCCCGGTGGGCTACGAGCAGTACTTC CASSLGPVGYEQYF many 14 - TRBJ2-7 TRBV28
TGTGCCAGCAGTCCACATACCCCAGGGGACAACTATGGCTACACCTTC CASSPHTPGDNYGYTF many 16 - TRBJ1-2 TRBV28
TGCGCCAGCAGCCAAGATTCCCCATCCAACACTGAAGCTTTCTTT CASSQDSPSNTEAFF - 15 - TRBJ1-1 TRBV4-3
TGTGCCACCAGTTCGGTGGGGGGGCTAGGGGCCAACGTCCTGACTTTC CATSSVGGLGANVLTF many 16 - TRBJ2-6 TRBV15
TGTGCCAGCAGCTTAGATAGGGAGATGGACTACACCTTC CASSLDREMDYTF many 13 - TRBJ1-2 TRBV11-2
TGTGCCAGTAGCTACTCCTTACAGGGGGGGACTGAAGCTTTCTTT CASSYSLQGGTEAFF - 15 TRBD1 TRBJ1-1 TRBV19
TGTGCCAGCAGCCCAGGACTGACCACCGGGGAGCTGTTTTTT CASSPGLTTGELFF few 14 - TRBJ2-2 TRBV7-3
TGCGCCAGCAGCTTGATAGGGGTGAGGAATGGCTACACCTTC CASSLIGVRNGYTF - 14 - TRBJ1-2 TRBV5-1
TGTGCCAGCAGTATACGGAACACTGAAGCTTTCTTT CASSIRNTEAFF few 12 - TRBJ1-1 TRBV28
TGTGCCAGCAGCTCGGCCCCGACAGGTTCCTACGAGCAGTACTTC CASSSAPTGSYEQYF - 15 - TRBJ2-7 TRBV7-6
TGTGCCAGCTCCCGTAGCGGGAACTACGAGCAGTACTTC CASSRSGNYEQYF - 13 TRBD2 TRBJ2-7 TRBV18
TGCGCCAGCAGCAAGGGGACTAACTATGGCTACACCTTC CASSKGTNYGYTF - 13 - TRBJ1-2 TRBV5-1
TGCAGCACAGTAACGGGAAACACCATATATTTT CSTVTGNTIYF - 11 - TRBJ1-3 TRBV29-1
TGTGCCAGCAGCCAAGGATGGGAACCCCCCTATGGCTACACCTTC CASSQGWEPPYGYTF many 15 - TRBJ1-2 TRBV3-1
TGCAGTGCTCCGGCGGGGACTAGCGGGAGGGAGACCCAGTACTTC CSAPAGTSGRETQYF - 15 TRBD2 TRBJ2-5 TRBV20-1
TGTGCCAGCAGTTTAGTCCAGGCGGCCCAAGAGACCCAGTACTTC CASSLVQAAQETQYF many 15 - TRBJ2-5 TRBV12-3/TRBV12-4
TGCAGTGCCGGACTAGCGGGAAACAATGAGCAGTTCTTC CSAGLAGNNEQFF - 13 TRBD2 TRBJ2-1 TRBV20-1
TGTGCCAGCTCAAGCCTCGGGGATACGCAGTATTTT CASSSLGDTQYF few 12 - TRBJ2-3 TRBV18
TGCGCCAGCAGCCGCCTCCAGGGACAGGGAAATGAAAAACTGTTTTTT CASSRLQGQGNEKLFF - 16 TRBD1 TRBJ1-4 TRBV4-1
TGTGCCAGCAGCTTTGCGGCGGGCTCCTTTTCGGAGACCCAGTACTTC CASSFAAGSFSETQYF - 16 - TRBJ2-5 TRBV11-2
TGTGCCACCAGCAGAGATAGAGGGACACCTCTAAATGGCTACACCTTC CATSRDRGTPLNGYTF - 16 - TRBJ1-2 TRBV15
TGTGCCAGCCGATTAGTCCCTATGAACACTGAAGCTTTCTTT CASRLVPMNTEAFF - 14 - TRBJ1-1 TRBV9
TGTGCCAGCAGTGAAAACCGGGACAGAAACCTAAGTAACTATGGCTACACCTTC CASSENRDRNLSNYGYTF many 18 TRBD1 TRBJ1-2 TRBV2
TGTGCCAGCAGTTACCAATACGGACAGGGTGTGAACGAGCAGTGCTTC CASSYQYGQGVNEQCF few 16 TRBD1 TRBJ2-7 TRBV6-2/TRBV6-3
TGTGCCAGCAGTGATTTTAAAGGAAACTATGGCTACACCTTC CASSDFKGNYGYTF many 14 - TRBJ1-2 TRBV25-1
TGTGCCAGCAGCATTAGTGAGACCCAGTACTTC CASSISETQYF many 11 - TRBJ2-5 TRBV7-9
TGTGCCAGCAGTGACCCCCCTGCGTCGGGGGTGCCCGAGCAGTACTTC CASSDPPASGVPEQYF - 16 - TRBJ2-7 TRBV6-4
TGCAGTGCCACCACCTCAGGGAGATCCAATTCACCCCTCCACTTT CSATTSGRSNSPLHF few 15 - TRBJ1-6 TRBV20-1
TGTGCCTGCAGCCCGGGACTGGGGTACGAGCAGTACTTC CACSPGLGYEQYF once 13 - TRBJ2-7 TRBV6-1
TGTGCCACCAGCAGAGATCGGGAGGGTCAGCCCCAGCATTTT CATSRDREGQPQHF - 14 - TRBJ1-5 TRBV15
TGCGCCAGCAGCCAAGCAATCATCGGGTTGGGGGAGCAGTACTTC CASSQAIIGLGEQYF few 15 - TRBJ2-7 TRBV4-1
TGCGCCAGCAGCTTGGGGACAGTTTCCGGGGAGCTGTTTTTT CASSLGTVSGELFF - 14 - TRBJ2-2 TRBV5-1
TGTGCCAGCAGTTCTGGGACTAACCTCGGGGAGCTGTTTTTT CASSSGTNLGELFF - 14 TRBD2 TRBJ2-2 TRBV12-3/TRBV12-4
TGTGCCAGCACTGCCGCGGTAAGCTCCTACGAGCAGTACTTC CASTAAVSSYEQYF few 14 - TRBJ2-7 TRBV6-1
TGTGCCAGCAGTTACCTTCCGGCAGGGCGATCCTACGAGCAGTACTTC CASSYLPAGRSYEQYF many 16 - TRBJ2-7 TRBV6-5
TGTGCCAGCAGTCTAGGAGGGACAGGGGGCTTCAGGTCACCCCTCCACTTT CASSLGGTGGFRSPLHF few 17 TRBD1 TRBJ1-6 TRBV27
TGTGCCAGCAGAACAGGACTAGCGGGAGAGGGAAACTCCTACAATGAGCAGTTCTTC CASRTGLAGEGNSYNEQFF few 19 TRBD2 TRBJ2-1 TRBV6-1
TGCAGTGCTAGGAGGCAGGGAGGATTTCTCTACGAGCAGTACTTC CSARRQGGFLYEQYF - 15 - TRBJ2-7 TRBV20-1
TGTGCCAGCAGCCCCCCCCCCGGTCGCGAGACCCAGTACTTC CASSPPPGRETQYF many 14 - TRBJ2-5 TRBV7-2
TGTGCCAGCAGCTCTCGGGACAGGGGGAAATACGAGCAGTACTTC CASSSRDRGKYEQYF few 15 TRBD1 TRBJ2-7 TRBV11-2